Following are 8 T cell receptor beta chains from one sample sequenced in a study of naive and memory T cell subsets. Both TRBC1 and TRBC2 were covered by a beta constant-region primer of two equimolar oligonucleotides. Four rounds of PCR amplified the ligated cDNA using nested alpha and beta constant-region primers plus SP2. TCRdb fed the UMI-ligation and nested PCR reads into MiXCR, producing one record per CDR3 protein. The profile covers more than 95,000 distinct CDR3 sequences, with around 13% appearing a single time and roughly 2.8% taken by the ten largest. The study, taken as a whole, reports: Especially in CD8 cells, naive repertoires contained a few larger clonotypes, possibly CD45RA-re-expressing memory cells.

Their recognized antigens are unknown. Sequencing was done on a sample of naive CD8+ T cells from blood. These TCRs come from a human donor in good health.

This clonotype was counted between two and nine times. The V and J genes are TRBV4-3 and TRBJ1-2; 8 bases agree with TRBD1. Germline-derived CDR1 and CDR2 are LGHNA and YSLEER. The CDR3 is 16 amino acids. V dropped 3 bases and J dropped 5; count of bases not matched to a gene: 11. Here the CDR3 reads CASSQDRQGLEYGYTF. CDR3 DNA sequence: TGCGCCAGCAGCCAGGATAGACAGGGGCTGGAGTATGGCTACACCTTC.

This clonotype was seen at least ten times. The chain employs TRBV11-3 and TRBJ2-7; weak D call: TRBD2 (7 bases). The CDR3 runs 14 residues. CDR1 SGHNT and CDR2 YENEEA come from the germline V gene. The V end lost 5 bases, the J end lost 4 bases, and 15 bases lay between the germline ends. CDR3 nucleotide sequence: TGTGCCAGCAGCCTCGAGGGGGGGTCGTACGAGCAGTACTTC. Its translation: CASSLEGGSYEQYF.

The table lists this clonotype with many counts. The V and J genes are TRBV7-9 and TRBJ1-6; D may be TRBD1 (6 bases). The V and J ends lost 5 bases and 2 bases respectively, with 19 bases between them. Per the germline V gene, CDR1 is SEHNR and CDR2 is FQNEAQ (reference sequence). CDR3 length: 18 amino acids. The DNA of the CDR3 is TGTGCCAGCAGCGCCTGGACAGCCCCGATTACCTATAATTCACCCCTCCACTTT. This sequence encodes CASSAWTAPITYNSPLHF.

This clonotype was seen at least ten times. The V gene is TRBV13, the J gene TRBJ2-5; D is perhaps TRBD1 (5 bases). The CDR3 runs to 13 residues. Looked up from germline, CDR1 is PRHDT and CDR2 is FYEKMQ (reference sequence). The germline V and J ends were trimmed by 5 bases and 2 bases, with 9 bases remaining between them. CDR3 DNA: TGTGCCAGCAGCCGTGACAGTCAAGAGACCCAGTACTTC. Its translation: CASSRDSQETQYF.

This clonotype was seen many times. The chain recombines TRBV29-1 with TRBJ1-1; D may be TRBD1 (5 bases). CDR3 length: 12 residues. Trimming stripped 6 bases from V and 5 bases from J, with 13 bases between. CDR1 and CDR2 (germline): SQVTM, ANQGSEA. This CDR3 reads CSVGTGGTEAFF. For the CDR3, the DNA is TGCAGCGTCGGGACCGGTGGGACTGAAGCTTTCTTT.

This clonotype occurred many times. CDR3 coding DNA: TGTGCCAGCGGGGGACTAGCGGGAGACCGGAACACCGGGGAGCTGTTTTTT. This translates into CASGGLAGDRNTGELFF. The rearrangement joins TRBV2 to TRBJ2-2; 14 bases agree with TRBD2. V lost 8 bases to trimming and J lost 1 base; unmatched junction nucleotides: 6. The CDR3 extends over 17 amino acids. Germline-derived CDR1 and CDR2 are SNHLY and FYNNEI. Full variable domain (rest looked up from reference TRBV2 and TRBJ2-2): EPEVTQTPSHQVTQMGQEVILRCVPISNHLYFYWYRQILGQKVEFLVSFYNNEISEKSEIFDDQFSVERPDGSNFTLKIRSTKLEDSAMYFCASGGLAGDRNTGELFFGEGSRLTVL.

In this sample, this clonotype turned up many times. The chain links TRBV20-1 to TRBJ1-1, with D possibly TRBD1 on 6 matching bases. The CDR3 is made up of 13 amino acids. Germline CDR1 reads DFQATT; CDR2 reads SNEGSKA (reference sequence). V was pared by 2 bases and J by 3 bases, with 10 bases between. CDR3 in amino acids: CSARRQGYTEAFF. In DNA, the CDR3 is TGCAGTGCTAGAAGGCAGGGGTACACTGAAGCTTTCTTT.

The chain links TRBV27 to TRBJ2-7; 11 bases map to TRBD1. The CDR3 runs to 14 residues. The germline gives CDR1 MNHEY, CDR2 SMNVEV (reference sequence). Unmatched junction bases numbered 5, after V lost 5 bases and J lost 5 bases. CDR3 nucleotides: TGTGCCAGCAGTATGGGACAGGGGGGCAACGAGCAGTACTTC. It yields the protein CASSMGQGGNEQYF.